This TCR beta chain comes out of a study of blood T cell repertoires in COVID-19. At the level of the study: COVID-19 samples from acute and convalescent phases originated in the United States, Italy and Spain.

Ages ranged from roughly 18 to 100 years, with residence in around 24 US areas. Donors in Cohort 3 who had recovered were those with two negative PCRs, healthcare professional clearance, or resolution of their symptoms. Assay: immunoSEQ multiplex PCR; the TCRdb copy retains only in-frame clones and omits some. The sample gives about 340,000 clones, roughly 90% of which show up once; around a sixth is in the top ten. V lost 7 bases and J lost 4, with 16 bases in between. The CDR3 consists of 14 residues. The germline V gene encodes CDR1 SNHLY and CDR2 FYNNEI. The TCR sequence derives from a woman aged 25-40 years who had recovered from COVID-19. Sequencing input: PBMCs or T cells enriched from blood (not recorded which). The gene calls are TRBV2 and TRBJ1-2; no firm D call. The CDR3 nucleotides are TGTGCCAGCAATGAGGGCCTCGGTCGCTATGGCTACACCTTC. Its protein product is CASNEGLGRYGYTF.